The sequence of this T cell receptor (beta chain) was determined in a study of cytomegalovirus exposure and HLA in healthy donors. It was with 60 Vbeta and 13 Jbeta primers that the PCR ran. Produced via immunoSEQ multiplex PCR; TCRdb's table is partial and in-frame only. The data hold under 150,000 clones, with more than 70% observed a single time. Source material: PBMCs. The clonotype was recovered from a male donor in good health and CMV-seronegative.

CDR3 coding DNA: TGTGCCAGCAGCCCCTCACGTGGGGGGATCTCCTACGAGCAGTACTTC. The encoded protein is CASSPSRGGISYEQYF. This chain links TRBV9 with TRBJ2-7, with D possibly being TRBD2 (6 bases). The V end was cut by 4 bases, the J end by 0 bases, with 17 bases between. Germline CDR1 reads SGDLS; CDR2 reads YYNGEE. The CDR3 covers 16 residues.